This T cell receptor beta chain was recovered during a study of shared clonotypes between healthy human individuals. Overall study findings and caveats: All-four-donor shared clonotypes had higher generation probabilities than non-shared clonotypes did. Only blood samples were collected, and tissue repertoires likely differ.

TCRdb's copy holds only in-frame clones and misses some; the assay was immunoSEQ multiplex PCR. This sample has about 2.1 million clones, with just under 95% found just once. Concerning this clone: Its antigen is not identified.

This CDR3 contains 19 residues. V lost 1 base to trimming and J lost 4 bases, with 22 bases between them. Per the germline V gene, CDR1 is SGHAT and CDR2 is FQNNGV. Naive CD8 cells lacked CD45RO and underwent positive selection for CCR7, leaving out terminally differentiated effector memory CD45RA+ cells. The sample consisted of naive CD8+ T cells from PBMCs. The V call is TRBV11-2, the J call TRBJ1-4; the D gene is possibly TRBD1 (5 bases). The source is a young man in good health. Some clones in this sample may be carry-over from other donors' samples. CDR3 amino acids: CASSLGFYLRGLGNEKLFF. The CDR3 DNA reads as TGTGCCAGCAGCTTAGGCTTCTACTTGAGGGGATTGGGTAATGAAAAACTGTTTTTT.